The 29 T cell receptor beta chains listed next were all sequenced from one sample in a study of cytomegalovirus exposure and HLA in healthy donors. This PCR relied on a set of 60 Vbeta primers and 13 Jbeta primers. Some clones are missing from TCRdb's copy, which holds only in-frame ones; the method was immunoSEQ multiplex PCR. The sample records about 95,000 clones, 70% being singletons. Sequencing was done on a sample of PBMCs. The receptor set was obtained from a woman between 45 and 60 years old in good health and CMV-seropositive.

The chain has TRBV6-5 and TRBJ2-1; TRBD1 aligns across 10 bases. The junction had 9 bases not matched to a gene; V was cut back by 6 bases and J by 7 bases. Germline CDR1 reads MNHEY; CDR2 reads SVGAGI. The CDR3 runs to 15 residues. This chain's CDR3 is CASRGTGQGTNEQFF. CDR3 nucleotide sequence: TGTGCCAGCAGGGGAACGGGACAGGGGACGAATGAGCAGTTCTTC.

The gene calls are TRBV18 and TRBJ2-7; D is possibly TRBD2 (6 bases). The CDR3 is 17 amino acids. V was clipped by 8 bases and J by 5 bases, with 28 bases between them. The germline V gene has CDR1 KGHSH and CDR2 LQKENI. CDR3 nucleotide sequence: TGTGCCAGCGGGCGTGGGAGACTAGACCCCTCTTACGACGAGCAGTACTTC. As protein: CASGRGRLDPSYDEQYF.

The V and J genes are TRBV19 and TRBJ1-2; D is unresolved. From germline, CDR1 is LNHDA and CDR2 SQIVND (reference sequence). CDR3 length: 13 amino acids. Trimming left V 6 bases short and J 0 bases short, with 8 bases between. CDR3 sequence (DNA): TGTGCCAGTAGGAGCGGGGCTAACTATGGCTACACCTTC. Protein sequence: CASRSGANYGYTF.

This clone was picked up a small number of times. The genes are TRBV5-4 and TRBJ1-1; D uncertain. There are 14 residues in the CDR3. Germline lookup yields CDR1 SGHNT and CDR2 YYREEE (reference sequence). Trimming shortened V by 2 bases and J by 1 base, and 9 bases separated the two germline ends. The CDR3: CASSFGGRNTEAFF. In nucleotides, the CDR3 is TGTGCCAGCAGCTTTGGTGGCCGGAACACTGAAGCTTTCTTT.

The genes are TRBV27 and TRBJ2-1, with 9 bases identical to TRBD1. V shed 1 base, J shed 2 bases, and the junction held 9 bases outside the gene matches. Germline V gene data show CDR1 as MNHEY and CDR2 as SMNVEV (reference sequence). The CDR3 runs to 18 residues. CDR3 sequence: CASSLWGRGQGPYNEQFF. The CDR3 bases are TGTGCCAGCAGTTTATGGGGTAGGGGACAGGGTCCCTACAATGAGCAGTTCTTC.

The rearrangement uses TRBV5-1 and TRBJ2-7, with a tentative D call TRBD1 (7 bases). The CDR3 spans 17 residues. Germline V gives CDR1 SGHRS, CDR2 YFSETQ. V lost 2 bases and J 6 bases, leaving 24 bases between the germline ends. The CDR3 spells CASSLYPGRGASGEQYF. DNA for the CDR3: TGCGCCAGCAGCTTATATCCTGGCAGGGGGGCTTCTGGCGAGCAGTACTTC.

The table lists this clone with a few counts. The chain uses TRBV6-1 and TRBJ2-7, with 11 bases that match TRBD2. CDR3 length: 16 amino acids. Per germline, CDR1 MNHNS and CDR2 SASEGT. Trimming at V came to 4 bases and at J to 0 bases, leaving 5 bases not matched to a gene. The CDR3 is CASSALAGGGSYEQYF. CDR3 DNA sequence: TGTGCCAGCAGTGCGCTAGCGGGAGGTGGCTCCTACGAGCAGTACTTC.

The rearrangement joins TRBV4-1 to TRBJ2-1; 10 bases are shared with TRBD2. The CDR3 has 18 amino acids. V lost 1 base, J lost 0 bases, and 6 bases stayed unmatched. Germline CDR1 reads MGHRA; CDR2 reads YSYEKL. CDR3: CASSQGTSGHSSYNEQFF. In DNA form, the CDR3 reads TGCGCCAGCAGCCAAGGGACTAGCGGACACAGCTCCTACAATGAGCAGTTCTTC.

This rearrangement joins TRBV28 to TRBJ1-1; 7 bases are a match to TRBD1. The CDR3 runs to 14 residues. Per germline, CDR1 MDHEN and CDR2 SYDVKM. The V and J ends lost 7 bases and 5 bases, in that order; junction bases with no gene match: 10. The CDR3 reads CASTLRDRRTEAFF. The CDR3, as DNA: TGTGCCAGCACCCTCCGGGACAGAAGGACTGAAGCTTTCTTT.

The genes are TRBV2 and TRBJ2-2; a possible D gene is TRBD1 (6 bases). This CDR3 contains 16 residues. Per the germline V gene, CDR1 is SNHLY and CDR2 is FYNNEI. Between the trimmed V and J ends, which lost 6 bases and 7 bases, there was a span of 21 bases. The CDR3 bases are TGTGCCAGCAGGGACGGGGCAGGGGTGCTAATCGGGGAGCTGTTTTTT. Amino acids: CASRDGAGVLIGELFF.

This rearrangement joins TRBV28 to TRBJ1-2; D gene uncertain. The CDR3 contains 14 residues. CDR1 and CDR2 from the germline V gene are MDHEN and SYDVKM. V was pared by 6 bases and J by 5 bases, with 16 bases between. In DNA, the CDR3 is TGTGCCAGCAGAACCGGGTCTCAACCTTATGGCTACACCTTC. It encodes CASRTGSQPYGYTF.

This clone was observed a handful of times. V usage is TRBV19 and J usage is TRBJ2-1, with D possibly being TRBD2 (5 bases). Per germline, CDR1 LNHDA and CDR2 SQIVND (reference sequence). The CDR3 covers 16 residues. The V end lost 2 bases, the J end lost 3 bases, and 14 bases lay between the germline ends. The CDR3 sequence is CASSIPPGVGYNEQFF. The DNA for the CDR3 is TGTGCCAGTAGTATACCGCCCGGGGTCGGCTACAATGAGCAGTTCTTC.

This chain uses TRBV2 with TRBJ1-5, with D maybe TRBD1 (5 bases). The V end was cut by 8 bases, the J end by 1 base, with 12 bases between. The CDR3 consists of 14 residues. The V gene's germline CDR1 is SNHLY and CDR2 FYNNEI. CDR3 in DNA: TGTGCCAGCGGGGGGAGCTACAGCAATCAGCCCCAGCATTTT. Protein sequence: CASGGSYSNQPQHF.

This rearrangement joins TRBV4-1 to TRBJ1-4; 12 nucleotides line up with TRBD1. In germline, CDR1 is MGHRA, CDR2 YSYEKL. This CDR3 region has 16 residues. The J segment lost 5 bases and the V segment lost 4 bases, leaving 5 bases of the junction unmatched. The CDR3 sequence is CASSPSGTGGNEKLFF. CDR3 nucleotide sequence: TGCGCCAGCAGCCCATCCGGGACAGGGGGCAATGAAAAACTGTTTTTT.

On this clone itself: One end of the junction fails to match germline, which may point to a read error. The rearrangement joins TRBV7-9 to TRBJ2-5; TRBD1 matches at 8 bases. CDR3 size: 15 residues. The germline V gene encodes CDR1 SEHNR and CDR2 FQNEAQ (reference sequence). CDR3 residues: CSSSYGQGKKETQYF. In DNA, the CDR3 is TGTTCCAGCAGTTACGGACAGGGCAAAAAAGAGACCCAGTACTTC.

In DNA, the CDR3 is TGTGCCAGCAGGGCGGGGAATTCACCCCTCCACTTT. Translating gives CASRAGNSPLHF. This chain joins TRBV25-1 and TRBJ1-6; D ambiguous. There are 12 residues in the CDR3. Trimming left V 6 bases short and J 7 bases short, with 7 bases between. Germline CDR1 is MGHDK and CDR2 is SYGVNS.

This clone was detected only once. V is TRBV2 and J is TRBJ2-1, with TRBD2 matching over 8 bases. Losses at the gene ends were 10 bases for V and 5 bases for J; bases not matched to a gene: 7. Germline V gene data show CDR1 as SNHLY and CDR2 as FYNNEI. The CDR3 contains 13 residues. The CDR3 reads CATSLSGNNEQFF. In nucleotides, the CDR3 is TGTGCCACCAGCCTTAGCGGGAACAATGAGCAGTTCTTC.

CDR3 protein: CASSFSRGRYEQYF. CDR3 in DNA: TGTGCCAGCAGCTTTAGCAGGGGGCGATACGAGCAGTACTTC. This chain uses TRBV11-1 with TRBJ2-7; 8 bases fit TRBD1. After removal of 3 bases from V and 4 bases from J, the junction contained 5 bases not matched to a gene. CDR3 length: 14 residues. CDR1 SGHAT and CDR2 FQDESV come from the germline V gene (reference sequence).

This sequence joins TRBV27 and TRBJ2-7; TRBD2 agrees at 13 bases. V gave up 4 bases and J gave up 0 bases; unmatched junction bases: 3. Germline V gene data show CDR1 as MNHEY and CDR2 as SMNVEV (reference sequence). The CDR3 covers 16 residues. CDR3 loop: CASSSWTSGSSYEQYF. The CDR3 DNA reads TGTGCCAGCAGTTCCTGGACTAGCGGGAGCTCCTACGAGCAGTACTTC.

V and J are TRBV2 and TRBJ1-2; 8 nucleotides agree with TRBD1. V shed 0 bases, J shed 8 bases, and the junction held 11 bases outside the gene matches. This CDR3 contains 16 residues. The germline V gene has CDR1 SNHLY and CDR2 FYNNEI. CDR3 loop: CASSEALNQGAGGYTF. CDR3 sequence (DNA): TGTGCCAGCAGTGAAGCGCTTAATCAGGGGGCGGGGGGCTACACCTTC.

The chain couples TRBV19 to TRBJ1-5; D remains ambiguous. Trimming stripped 3 bases from V and 3 bases from J, with 12 bases between. CDR1 is LNHDA and CDR2 is SQIVND in the germline V gene (reference sequence). CDR3 length: 15 amino acids. This CDR3 reads CASSMNLGYNQPQHF. The CDR3 DNA follows: TGTGCCAGTAGTATGAACCTGGGCTACAATCAGCCCCAGCATTTT.

The rearrangement uses TRBV11-2 and TRBJ2-1; 8 positions agree with TRBD2. Germline trimming cut 4 bases from V and 9 bases from J; bases unmatched to any gene: 8. The CDR3 runs 14 residues. Germline V lookup: CDR1 SGHAT, CDR2 FQNNGV. DNA of the CDR3: TGTGCCAGCAGCTCTATAGCGGGAAACGTTGAGCAGTTCTTC. Translated: CASSSIAGNVEQFF.

The J gene is TRBJ1-2, the V gene TRBV6-5, with TRBD1 as a possible D gene (6 bases). Germline V gene data show CDR1 as MNHEY and CDR2 as SVGAGI. The CDR3 is 14 residues long. The V end was cut by 7 bases, the J end by 7 bases, with 19 bases between. CDR3 DNA sequence: TGTGCCAGCACCCTAGGGGGATCCTCTGGTGGCTACACCTTC. Protein: CASTLGGSSGGYTF.

The V gene is TRBV7-9, the J gene TRBJ2-2; no definite D call. The CDR3 is made up of 13 amino acids. Germline CDR1 is SEHNR and CDR2 is FQNEAQ (reference sequence). V was cut by 7 bases and J by 7 bases, with 13 bases left in between. For the CDR3, the DNA is TGTGCCAGCACCCAAAACTTAGACGGGGAGCTGTTTTTT. As protein: CASTQNLDGELFF.

The chain combines TRBV6-6 with TRBJ1-2; D is ambiguous. With 2 bases removed from V and 1 base from J, the gap between germline ends came to 5 bases. The germline V gene encodes CDR1 MNHNY and CDR2 SVGAGI (reference sequence). This CDR3 spans 13 amino acids. CDR3 amino acids: CASSYAGNYGYTF. DNA for the CDR3: TGTGCCAGCAGTTACGCCGGTAACTATGGCTACACCTTC.

This clone was seen a handful of times. This chain connects TRBV11-2 to TRBJ2-2; 15 positions agree with TRBD2. The germline V gene encodes CDR1 SGHAT and CDR2 FQNNGV. The CDR3 spans 16 residues. V lost 5 bases and J lost 5; bases outside the gene matches: 3. CDR3 in amino acids: CASSPGTSGRTGELFF. CDR3 bases: TGTGCCAGCAGCCCAGGGACTAGCGGGAGGACCGGGGAGCTGTTTTTT. The complete variable domain, with remaining parts taken from reference TRBV11-2 and TRBJ2-2, reads EAGVAQSPRYKIIEKRQSVAFWCNPISGHATLYWYQQILGQGPKLLIQFQNNGVVDDSQLPKDRFSAERLKGVDSTLKIQPAKLEDSAVYLCASSPGTSGRTGELFFGEGSRLTVL.

The genes are TRBV10-2 and TRBJ2-5, with 7 bases fitting TRBD1. The CDR3 covers 16 residues. The V and J ends lost 3 bases and 2 bases, in that order; junction bases with no gene match: 9. Per germline, CDR1 WSHSY and CDR2 SAAADI. The CDR3 nucleotides are TGCGCCAGCAGTGACTCTCCCGGGACAGTACAAGAGACCCAGTACTTC. Encoded protein: CASSDSPGTVQETQYF.

The chain recombines TRBV5-4 with TRBJ1-5; the D is unclear. Trimming shortened V by 4 bases and J by 2 bases, and 13 bases separated the two germline ends. The CDR3 runs 15 residues. Germline-derived CDR1 and CDR2 are SGHNT and YYREEE (reference sequence). CDR3 region: CASSRLIPGNQPQHF. CDR3 bases: TGTGCCAGCAGCCGACTCATACCCGGCAATCAGCCCCAGCATTTT.

The genes are TRBV7-9 and TRBJ1-5, with 9 bases matching TRBD1. Trimming at V came to 4 bases and at J to 0 bases, leaving 1 base not matched to a gene. CDR1 is SEHNR and CDR2 is FQNEAQ in the germline V gene (reference sequence). The CDR3 loop spans 15 amino acids. The CDR3 region is CASSSTGGSNQPQHF. CDR3 bases: TGTGCCAGCAGCTCGACAGGGGGTAGCAATCAGCCCCAGCATTTT.